This paragraph covers one TCR beta chain sequence. This CDR3 spans 15 amino acids. Germline trimming cut 0 bases from V and 2 bases from J; bases unmatched to any gene: 5. CDR1 is GTSNPN, CDR2 SVGIG, per germline (reference sequence). This entry comes from a study of T cells after yellow fever vaccination. TCRdb reprocessed the 5' RACE reads via MiXCR and lists one record per CDR3 protein. The data hold a few hundred thousand distinct CDR3 sequences, with around 10% observed a single time. The chain joins TRBV30 to TRBJ2-3; 7 bases match TRBD2. Sequencing was performed on PBMCs, taken on the day of the first yellow fever vaccination. The clonotype comes from a man younger than 30 who received the YFV17D yellow fever vaccine. In DNA form, the CDR3 reads TGTGCCTGGAGTGTAACTAGCGCCCACACAGATACGCAGTATTTT. Translated, it gives CAWSVTSAHTDTQYF.